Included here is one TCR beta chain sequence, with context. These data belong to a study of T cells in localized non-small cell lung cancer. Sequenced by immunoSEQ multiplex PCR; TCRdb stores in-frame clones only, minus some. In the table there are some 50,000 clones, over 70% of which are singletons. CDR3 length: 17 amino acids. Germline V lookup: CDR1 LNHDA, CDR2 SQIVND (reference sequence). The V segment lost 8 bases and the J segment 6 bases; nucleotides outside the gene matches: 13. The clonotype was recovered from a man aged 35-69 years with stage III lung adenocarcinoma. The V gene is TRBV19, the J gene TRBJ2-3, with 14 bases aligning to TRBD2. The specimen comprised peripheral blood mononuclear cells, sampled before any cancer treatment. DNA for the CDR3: TGTGCCAGTCACCCCCGACTAGCGGGAGGGCCTGCGGATACGCAGTATTTT. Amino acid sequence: CASHPRLAGGPADTQYF.